Below, 7 T cell receptor beta chains from the same sample are listed, as sequenced in a study of Graves' ophthalmopathy and Graves' hyperthyroidism. RNA transcripts served as template for amplifying TCR beta CDR3 sequences. The library came from an HTBI-primed first-round RT-PCR and a second-round multiplex PCR. TCRdb re-called the multiplex PCR reads with MiXCR, one entry per CDR3 protein. The repertoire holds over 450,000 distinct CDR3 sequences, with under 15% as singletons. The sequenced sample consisted of blood. These receptors all stem from a woman under 40 with Graves' ophthalmopathy.

There are many counts of this clonotype. This sequence joins TRBV7-3 and TRBJ1-1; unclear D gene. The V end was cut by 1 base, the J end by 1 base, with 10 bases between. Germline loops: CDR1 SGHTA, CDR2 FQGTGA. The CDR3 contains 15 residues. CDR3 residues: CASSLKEVGNTEAFF. CDR3 nucleotide sequence: TGTGCCAGCAGCTTAAAGGAGGTAGGGAACACTGAAGCTTTCTTT.

This clonotype was found many times. The rearrangement joins TRBV20-1 to TRBJ2-5; D uncertain. V was clipped by 3 bases and J by 5 bases, with 13 bases between them. Germline loops: CDR1 DFQATT, CDR2 SNEGSKA (reference sequence). The length of the CDR3 is 13 residues. The CDR3 bases are TGCAGTGCTAGTAGGAGCGCTCCGGAGACCCAGTACTTC. This codes for CSASRSAPETQYF.

The sample holds many counts of this clonotype. The chain employs TRBV12-3 or TRBV12-4 and TRBJ2-7; TRBD2 agrees at 10 bases. The V gene end was trimmed by 3 bases and the J gene end by 3 bases; junction bases not matched to a gene: 8. CDR3 size: 16 residues. The CDR3 coding sequence is TGTGCCAGCAGTTTCTTACTAGCGGGAATCGTCTACGAGCAGTACTTC. Protein: CASSFLLAGIVYEQYF.

This clonotype was seen repeatedly, ten times or more. The genes are TRBV6-1 and TRBJ2-2; unclear D gene. V lost 4 bases and J lost 4, with 7 bases in between. Looked up from germline, CDR1 is MNHNS and CDR2 is SASEGT. This CDR3 region has 13 residues. CDR3 in amino acids: CASSALVTGELFF. In DNA form, the CDR3 reads TGTGCCAGCAGTGCCCTAGTCACCGGGGAGCTGTTTTTT.

Concerning this clonotype: This may arise from a read error, as a much more abundant clone is one base away. The chain has TRBV6-1 and TRBJ1-1; D ambiguous. The CDR3 sequence is 13 residues long. Trimming removed 6 bases from V and 1 base from J, with 9 bases in between. Germline assignment: CDR1 MNHNS and CDR2 SASEGT. CDR3 loop: CASSFRWNTEAFF. CDR3 DNA sequence: TGTGCCAGCAGCTTTCGATGGAACACTGAAGCTTTCTTT.

In this sample, this clonotype turned up many times. V usage is TRBV27 and J usage is TRBJ2-7; 8 bases match TRBD1. Germline assignment: CDR1 MNHEY and CDR2 SMNVEV (reference sequence). The CDR3 loop spans 14 amino acids. The J segment lost 4 bases and the V segment lost 5 bases, leaving 7 bases of the junction unmatched. The CDR3 loop is CASSHRQGSYEQYF. Here the CDR3 DNA reads TGTGCCAGCAGTCACCGACAGGGGAGTTACGAGCAGTACTTC.

The V gene is TRBV11-1, the J gene TRBJ2-5; unclear D gene. Trimming removed 1 base at V and 5 bases at J, with 14 bases between. The CDR3 is 15 amino acids. Germline CDR1 reads SGHAT; CDR2 reads FQDESV (reference sequence). CDR3 in amino acids: CASSLGRRLSETQYF. CDR3 coding DNA: TGTGCCAGCAGCTTAGGTCGCCGGCTCTCGGAGACCCAGTACTTC.